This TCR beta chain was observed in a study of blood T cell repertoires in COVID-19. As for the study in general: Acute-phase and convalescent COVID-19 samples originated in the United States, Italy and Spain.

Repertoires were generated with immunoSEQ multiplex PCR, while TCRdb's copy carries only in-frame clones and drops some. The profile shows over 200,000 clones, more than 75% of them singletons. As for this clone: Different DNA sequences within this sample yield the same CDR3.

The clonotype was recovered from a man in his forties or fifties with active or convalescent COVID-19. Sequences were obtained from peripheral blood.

CDR3 bases: TGTGCCAGCAGTTTAGGACGGGGAAATCAGCCCCAGCATTTT. The encoded protein is CASSLGRGNQPQHF. The chain uses TRBV27 and TRBJ1-5; D gene unclear. Per the germline V gene, CDR1 is MNHEY and CDR2 is SMNVEV (reference sequence). Trimming left V 2 bases short and J 4 bases short, with 9 bases between. The CDR3 loop spans 14 amino acids.